Below, 11 T cell receptor beta chains from the same sample are listed, as sequenced in a study of response to subunit inactivated influenza vaccine. MiXCR, run by TCRdb on the RT-PCR reads, gives a single entry per CDR3 protein. The sample comprises hundreds of thousands of distinct CDR3 sequences, 6% to 9% of which are singletons, and 10% to 15% rests with the top ten. Material: PBMCs from blood, obtained less than 30 months after vaccination. The receptors were sampled from a man aged 50 to 69 who received an inactivated influenza vaccine.

This clonotype occurred a few times. This rearrangement joins TRBV12-3 or TRBV12-4 to TRBJ1-2; TRBD1 aligns across 7 bases. Trimming cost V 0 bases and J 4 bases; bases outside gene matches: 8. The CDR3 extends over 16 amino acids. The CDR3 nucleotides read TGTGCCAGCAGTTTAGCACAGACAGGGAGGGCCTATGGCTACACCTTC. This encodes CASSLAQTGRAYGYTF.

This clonotype was seen a few times. This CDR3 reads CASSEALRGYEQYF. DNA for the CDR3: TGTGCCAGCAGTGAAGCGCTTCGGGGCTACGAGCAGTACTTC. The rearrangement joins TRBV2 to TRBJ2-7; the D gene is possibly TRBD2 (5 bases). This CDR3 comprises 14 residues. Germline V gene data show CDR1 as SNHLY and CDR2 as FYNNEI. Trimming left V 0 bases short and J 3 bases short, with 9 bases between. Variable domain in full (rest from reference TRBV2 and TRBJ2-7): EPEVTQTPSHQVTQMGQEVILRCVPISNHLYFYWYRQILGQKVEFLVSFYNNEISEKSEIFDDQFSVERPDGSNFTLKIRSTKLEDSAMYFCASSEALRGYEQYFGPGTRLTVT.

V gene TRBV4-1 combines with J gene TRBJ2-5; 8 bases align to TRBD2. Per the germline V gene, CDR1 is MGHRA and CDR2 is YSYEKL. The CDR3 is made up of 18 amino acids. V shed 1 base and J 4 bases; nucleotides not matched to a gene: 14. The CDR3 DNA sequence: TGCGCCAGCAGCCAAGTATTGGGTGGAGCGGGGGAGGCAGAGACCCAGTACTTC. It yields the protein CASSQVLGGAGEAETQYF.

Worth noting for this clonotype: A much larger clone lies a single base off, so this may be a read error. V usage is TRBV5-6 and J usage is TRBJ2-2; a weak D match, TRBD1 (6 bases). CDR3 length: 17 residues. Per the germline V gene, CDR1 is SGHDT and CDR2 is YYEEEE. The CDR3 sequence: CASSLLSSDSVTVELFF. In nucleotides, the CDR3 is TGTGCCAGCAGCTTGCTTTCCTCGGACAGCGTCACCGTGGAGCTGTTTTTT. Together with reference TRBV5-6 and TRBJ2-2, the CDR3 gives the full variable domain: DAGVTQSPTHLIKTRGQQVTLRCSPKSGHDTVSWYQQALGQGPQFIFQYYEEEERQRGNFPDRFSGHQFPNYSSELNVNALLLGDSALYLCASSLLSSDSVTVELFFGEGSRLTVL.

In its sample, this clonotype was seen many times. The chain recombines TRBV20-1 with TRBJ1-1, with a possible D match to TRBD1 (6 bases). V was trimmed by 5 bases and J by 8 bases, leaving 18 bases between them. The CDR3 has 13 amino acids. Germline V gene data show CDR1 as DFQATT and CDR2 as SNEGSKA (reference sequence). CDR3 nucleotide sequence: TGCAGTGCTCGAGGGGGTATGGTGTCCGAAGCTTTCTTT. Its translation: CSARGGMVSEAFF.

There are a few counts of this clonotype. The chain is built from TRBV11-1 and TRBJ2-3; 12 bases map to TRBD2. The length of the CDR3 is 19 residues. V was clipped by 2 bases and J by 3 bases; unmatched bases: 12. The germline gives CDR1 SGHAT, CDR2 FQDESV (reference sequence). The CDR3 DNA follows: TGTGCCAGCAGCTTACCGAGAGAGGGAGGACTAGCGGGAACAGATACGCAGTATTTT. Protein sequence: CASSLPREGGLAGTDTQYF.

This rearrangement joins TRBV7-9 to TRBJ1-4; 9 bases are shared with TRBD1. V lost 1 base, J lost 7 bases, and 1 base stayed unmatched. This CDR3 is built from 14 residues. Germline CDR1 reads SEHNR; CDR2 reads FQNEAQ (reference sequence). In DNA, the CDR3 is TGTGCCAGCAGCTTAGGGACAGGGGCTGAAAAACTGTTTTTT. This encodes CASSLGTGAEKLFF.

The chain links TRBV20-1 to TRBJ2-1; D may be TRBD1 or TRBD2 (5 bases each). V lost 6 bases, J lost 5 bases, and 20 bases lay in between. CDR3 length equals 15 residues. CDR1 is DFQATT, CDR2 SNEGSKA, per germline (reference sequence). CDR3: CSASTLRGLNNEQFF. CDR3 sequence (DNA): TGCAGTGCCTCTACCTTGAGGGGCTTAAACAATGAGCAGTTCTTC.

This clonotype was found many times. The gene calls are TRBV7-2 and TRBJ1-1; unclear D gene. V gave up 3 bases and J gave up 1 base, with 15 bases separating them. Germline CDR1 and CDR2: SGHTA and FQGNSA. This CDR3 spans 16 amino acids. The CDR3 region is CASSFTVRRTNTEAFF. The CDR3 DNA follows: TGTGCCAGCAGCTTCACCGTCCGACGGACGAACACTGAAGCTTTCTTT.

In this sample, this clonotype turned up a few times. The V call is TRBV7-6, the J call TRBJ2-1; TRBD2 matches at 11 bases. The CDR3 spans 21 residues. CDR1 SGHVS and CDR2 FNYEAQ come from the germline V gene. Losses at the gene ends were 1 base for V and 3 bases for J; bases not matched to a gene: 17. This CDR3 is CASSLVGKTSGRIALYNEQFF. CDR3 bases: TGTGCCAGCAGCTTAGTCGGGAAAACTAGCGGGAGAATCGCTCTCTACAATGAGCAGTTCTTC.

This sequence joins TRBV20-1 and TRBJ1-5; D is possibly TRBD1 (6 bases). V dropped 3 bases and J dropped 5 bases, with 17 bases sitting between them. Germline V gives CDR1 DFQATT, CDR2 SNEGSKA (reference sequence). The CDR3 sequence is 15 residues long. The CDR3 reads CSASVGGGRHQPQHF. As DNA, the CDR3 is TGCAGTGCTAGCGTTGGTGGGGGGCGGCATCAGCCCCAGCATTTT.